A selection of T cell receptor beta chains follows, all from one sample in a study of T cell responses to AZD1222 COVID-19 vaccine. Data came from immunoSEQ multiplex PCR; TCRdb stores just in-frame clones and leaves some out. Seen here are approximately 50,000 clones, approximately 88% observed once, and the top ten hold about 14%. This sample comprised peripheral blood, obtained on day 0 of AZD1222 vaccination. All receptors derive from an adult in good health. The CDR3 runs from the conserved cysteine through the conserved F or W. The D gene is left open where the match is weak. The listing skips clone size in some rows; elsewhere it reads once, few, many or a size class.

J gene,clone size,V gene,D gene,CDR3 length,CDR3 protein,CDR3 DNA
TRBJ2-1,.,TRBV12-3/TRBV12-4,.,13,CASSLGPFRGQFF,TGTGCCAGCAGTTTAGGTCCCTTTAGGGGGCAGTTCTTC
TRBJ2-1,.,TRBV5-6,TRBD2,15,CASSSSGISYNEQFF,TGTGCCAGCAGCTCAAGCGGGATCTCCTACAATGAGCAGTTCTTC
TRBJ1-1,.,TRBV10-1,.,14,CASSEGGVATEAFF,TGCGCCAGCAGTGAAGGAGGAGTGGCTACTGAAGCTTTCTTT
TRBJ2-1,once,TRBV2,.,13,CASSEARRDEQFF,TGTGCCAGCAGTGAAGCGAGGCGGGATGAGCAGTTCTTC
TRBJ1-2,few,TRBV5-1,.,17,CASSLAHRRQGGSGYTF,TGCGCCAGCAGCTTGGCCCATCGCCGCCAGGGAGGTTCTGGCTACACCTTC
TRBJ2-7,few,TRBV7-2,.,13,CASSGGLRGEQYF,TGTGCCAGCAGCGGGGGACTGAGAGGCGAGCAGTACTTC
TRBJ1-1,once,TRBV30,.,15,CAWSVLQAKYTEAFF,TGTGCCTGGAGTGTACTACAGGCGAAGTACACTGAAGCTTTCTTT
TRBJ2-1,.,TRBV24-1,TRBD2,16,CATSDPGGETYNEQFF,TGTGCCACCAGTGATCCCGGGGGGGAGACTTACAATGAGCAGTTCTTC
TRBJ2-3,.,TRBV4-2,TRBD2,17,CASSQEGTSGRVDTQYF,TGTGCCAGCAGCCAAGAGGGGACTAGCGGGAGAGTAGATACGCAGTATTTT
TRBJ2-7,.,TRBV5-1,.,13,CASSGARNYEQYF,TGCGCCAGCAGTGGGGCCCGGAACTACGAGCAGTACTTC
TRBJ2-3,.,TRBV11-1,.,13,CASSLARDDTQYF,TGTGCCAGCAGCTTAGCCAGGGATGATACGCAGTATTTT
TRBJ1-3,.,TRBV7-8,.,16,CASSLGSSGSGNTIYF,TGTGCCAGCAGCTTAGGTTCGTCGGGCTCTGGAAACACCATATATTTT
TRBJ2-3,.,TRBV27,.,13,CASSFQYTDTQYF,TGTGCCAGCAGTTTCCAGTACACAGATACGCAGTATTTT
TRBJ2-1,.,TRBV29-1,.,15,CSVAVGQPSYNEQFF,TGCAGCGTTGCCGTGGGGCAGCCCTCCTACAATGAGCAGTTCTTC
TRBJ1-5,.,TRBV18,.,13,CASSPTYNQPQHF,TGTGCCAGCTCCCCTACATACAATCAGCCCCAGCATTTT
TRBJ2-7,.,TRBV9,.,15,CASSAGAGSSYEQYF,TGTGCCAGCAGCGCAGGAGCGGGTAGCTCCTACGAGCAGTACTTC
TRBJ2-7,.,TRBV18,TRBD1,15,CASSPSRDRDFEQYF,TGTGCCAGCTCACCCTCCCGGGACAGGGATTTCGAGCAGTACTTC
TRBJ1-5,.,TRBV5-6,TRBD1,14,CASSLGGQNQPQHF,TGTGCCAGCAGCTTGGGGGGACAGAATCAGCCCCAGCATTTT
TRBJ2-5,.,TRBV6-1,.,16,CASSEPLPLSGSAQYF,TGTGCCAGCAGTGAACCCTTGCCCCTTTCCGGGTCGGCCCAGTACTTC
TRBJ2-5,.,TRBV5-1,TRBD1,15,CASSLGQGVTETQYF,TGCGCCAGCAGCTTGGGGCAGGGGGTGACGGAGACCCAGTACTTC
TRBJ1-2,.,TRBV24-1,TRBD1,15,CATSETGTAFYGYTF,TGTGCCACCAGTGAGACCGGGACAGCCTTCTATGGCTACACCTTC
TRBJ2-4,once,TRBV7-2,TRBD2,19,CASSLGLSGTSGMGNIQYF,TGTGCCAGCAGCTTAGGCCTTTCCGGGACTAGCGGGATGGGAAACATTCAGTACTTC
TRBJ1-2,few,TRBV6-4,TRBD1,15,CASSETGQGVGGYTF,TGTGCCAGCAGTGAAACGGGACAGGGGGTTGGCGGCTACACCTTC
TRBJ1-2,.,TRBV12-3/TRBV12-4,TRBD1,13,CASSWTGVYGYTF,TGTGCCAGCAGCTGGACAGGGGTCTATGGCTACACCTTC
TRBJ1-1,.,TRBV6-5,TRBD1,14,CASRRQGAETEAFF,TGTGCCAGCAGACGACAGGGGGCGGAAACTGAAGCTTTCTTT
TRBJ1-2,.,TRBV6-5,.,13,CASIGKGGSGYTF,TGTGCCAGCATCGGGAAGGGCGGTAGTGGCTACACCTTC
TRBJ1-5,.,TRBV21-1,.,16,CASSTPPGKGNQPQHF,TGTGCCAGCAGCACCCCTCCCGGAAAGGGCAATCAGCCCCAGCATTTT
TRBJ1-1,.,TRBV9,.,15,CASSRLGDLNTEAFF,TGTGCCAGCAGCCGATTGGGGGATCTGAACACTGAAGCTTTCTTT
TRBJ2-1,.,TRBV11-3,.,12,CASSPDRDEQFF,TGTGCCAGCAGCCCGGATCGGGATGAGCAGTTCTTC
TRBJ2-5,.,TRBV7-2,.,18,CASSLADEWERLVETQYF,TGTGCCAGCAGCTTGGCGGATGAGTGGGAACGCTTGGTTGAGACCCAGTACTTC